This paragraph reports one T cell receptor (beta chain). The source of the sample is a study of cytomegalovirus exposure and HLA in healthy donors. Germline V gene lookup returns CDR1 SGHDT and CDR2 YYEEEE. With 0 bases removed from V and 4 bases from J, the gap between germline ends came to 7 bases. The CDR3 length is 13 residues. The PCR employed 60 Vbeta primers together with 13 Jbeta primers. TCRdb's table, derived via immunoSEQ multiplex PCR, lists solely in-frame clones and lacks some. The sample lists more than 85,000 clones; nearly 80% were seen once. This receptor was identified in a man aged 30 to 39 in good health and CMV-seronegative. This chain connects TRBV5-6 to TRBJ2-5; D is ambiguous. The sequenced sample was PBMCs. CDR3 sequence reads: CASSLGSGETQYF. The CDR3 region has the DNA TGTGCCAGCAGCTTGGGTTCAGGAGAGACCCAGTACTTC.